This TCR beta chain was retrieved from a study of blood T cell repertoires in COVID-19. Study in general: Material from acute and convalescent COVID-19 was sourced from the United States, Italy and Spain.

This clone has only one observation. CDR1 and CDR2 from the germline V gene are MGHRA and YSYEKL. Trimming shortened V by 1 base and J by 0 bases, and 9 bases separated the two germline ends. The CDR3 loop spans 15 amino acids. Profiling relied on immunoSEQ multiplex PCR, and the TCRdb table lists in-frame clones only, not all of them. Seen here are roughly 700,000 clones, about 90% observed once, and the top ten hold around 0.3%. The chain has TRBV4-1 and TRBJ1-2; a possible D gene is TRBD1 (5 bases). Sequencing used peripheral blood. The receptor was derived from a woman under 30 with acute or convalescent COVID-19. The CDR3 loop reads CASSQVQGPNYGYTF. DNA for the CDR3: TGCGCCAGCAGCCAAGTCCAGGGCCCTAACTATGGCTACACCTTC.